This passage covers 19 T cell receptor beta chains from one sample sequenced in a study of human T cells and chemical hapten exposure. TCRdb recomputed calls from the RACE reads with MiXCR, one row per CDR3 protein. The sample records about 110,000 distinct CDR3 sequences, 9.2% being singletons. The time point denotes: patch test 2, 6 weeks after DPC sensitization. Indicated treatment: therapeutic diphenylcyclopropenone sensitization with weekly scalp DPC. This sample comprised whole blood, obtained in connection with sensitization to the hapten diphenylcyclopropenone (DPC). Source of these receptors: a woman between 35 and 50 years old with alopecia areata. Some clones in this sample may be carry-over from other donors' samples.

The CDR3 sequence: CASSEEGSAYGYTF. CDR3 nucleotides: TGTGCCAGCAGTGAGGAGGGCTCTGCCTATGGCTACACCTTC. The chain is built from TRBV6-1 and TRBJ1-2; D unclear. V shed 3 bases and J shed 4 bases, with 12 bases lying between them. This CDR3 comprises 14 residues. Germline V gene sequence: CDR1 MNHNS, CDR2 SASEGT.

This clonotype occurred many times. The gene calls are TRBV6-5 and TRBJ1-6, with D unresolved. The CDR3 has 17 residues. In germline, CDR1 is MNHEY, CDR2 SVGAGI. V was pared by 0 bases and J by 4 bases, with 13 bases between. The CDR3 nucleotides are TGTGCCAGCAGTTACTCGAAGTCGGGGTCTTATAATTCACCCCTCCACTTT. This codes for CASSYSKSGSYNSPLHF.

The chain links TRBV18 to TRBJ2-7; 11 nucleotides align to TRBD1. The CDR3 contains 14 residues. The V and J ends lost 3 bases and 5 bases, in that order; junction bases with no gene match: 3. Looked up from germline, CDR1 is KGHSH and CDR2 is LQKENI. The CDR3 DNA sequence: TGTGCCAGCTCACCCGGGACAGGGGGGAACGAGCAGTACTTC. Amino acids: CASSPGTGGNEQYF. The variable domain in full, with the rest retrieved from reference TRBV18 and TRBJ2-7, is NAGVMQNPRHLVRRRGQEARLRCSPMKGHSHVYWYRQLPEEGLKFMVYLQKENIIDESGMPKERFSAEFPKEGPSILRIQQVVRGDSAAYFCASSPGTGGNEQYFGPGTRLTVT.

This clonotype was detected a few times. The V and J genes are TRBV19 and TRBJ2-5; D gene ambiguous. The CDR3 is 14 residues long. Germline values: CDR1 LNHDA, CDR2 SQIVND (reference sequence). V was trimmed by 6 bases and J by 1 base, leaving 12 bases between them. The chain's CDR3 is CASSYSFRQETQYF. The DNA for the CDR3 is TGTGCCAGTAGCTACAGCTTCCGCCAAGAGACCCAGTACTTC.

This chain links TRBV5-6 with TRBJ1-2; D not resolved. The CDR3 runs 13 residues. With 0 bases removed from V and 3 bases from J, the gap between germline ends came to 6 bases. The germline CDR1 and CDR2 sequences are SGHDT and YYEEEE. The CDR3 reads CASSLVSDYGYTF. The CDR3 nucleotides are TGTGCCAGCAGCTTGGTAAGCGACTATGGCTACACCTTC.

V is TRBV6-5 and J is TRBJ2-7; D may correspond to TRBD1 or TRBD2 (7 bases each). The ends were cut back, 5 bases at V and 5 bases at J, with 13 bases in the middle. The CDR3 consists of 13 residues. The V gene's germline CDR1 is MNHEY and CDR2 SVGAGI. As DNA, the CDR3 is TGTGCCAGCAGTCAGGGGGGGCGAGACGAGCAGTACTTC. It encodes CASSQGGRDEQYF.

This clonotype was detected ten times or more. V gene TRBV5-6 combines with J gene TRBJ2-7; the D gene is possibly TRBD1 (5 bases). The CDR3 runs to 14 residues. Trimming removed 7 bases at V and 3 bases at J, with 17 bases between. In germline, CDR1 is SGHDT, CDR2 YYEEEE. Here the CDR3 reads CASYHYDRIYEQYF. The CDR3 DNA is TGTGCCAGCTACCATTACGACAGAATCTACGAGCAGTACTTC.

A few counts support this clonotype. The rearrangement links TRBV12-3 or TRBV12-4 to TRBJ1-6; the match to TRBD1 covers 9 bases. Trimming took 5 bases from V and 10 from J; bases not matched to a gene: 9. The CDR3 extends over 15 amino acids. The CDR3 reads CASSQQAGTGSPLHF. In nucleotides, the CDR3 is TGTGCCAGCAGTCAACAAGCCGGGACAGGGTCACCCCTCCACTTT.

Only a few counts were recorded for this clonotype. The rearrangement uses TRBV28 and TRBJ1-5; 7 nucleotides match TRBD1. Germline V gives CDR1 MDHEN, CDR2 SYDVKM. The CDR3 totals 17 residues. After removal of 5 bases from V and 5 bases from J, the junction contained 15 bases not matched to a gene. CDR3 loop: CASSLRGIRDSHQPQHF. Here the CDR3 DNA reads TGTGCCAGCAGTCTACGGGGTATTCGGGACAGTCATCAGCCCCAGCATTTT.

This clonotype was found many times. The genes are TRBV29-1 and TRBJ1-3; D unclear. The germline V and J ends were trimmed by 5 bases and 0 bases, with 14 bases remaining between them. This CDR3 is built from 15 residues. Per germline, CDR1 SQVTM and CDR2 ANQGSEA. The CDR3 loop is CSVSLLAGSGNTIYF. As DNA, the CDR3 is TGCAGCGTTTCGTTATTGGCAGGCTCTGGAAACACCATATATTTT.

This clonotype was observed a few times. This chain joins TRBV10-3 and TRBJ2-5; D might be TRBD2 (6 bases). This CDR3 is 14 amino acids long. The germline V and J ends were trimmed by 11 bases and 5 bases, with 21 bases remaining between them. Germline V gene sequence: CDR1 ENHRY, CDR2 SYGVKD. The CDR3 DNA follows: TGTGCCCCCCCCCTTGATGGCGGGGAGGAGACCCAGTACTTC. It translates to CAPPLDGGEETQYF.

Ten or more counts support this clonotype. The rearrangement links TRBV21-1 to TRBJ2-5; TRBD1 is the table's D call, not checked against the DNA. TRBV21-1 is a known pseudogene. The CDR3 is 18 amino acids. CDR3 amino acids: CASSKRDRQAPSGETQYF. DNA for the CDR3: TGTGCCAGCAGCAAACGGGATCGACAGGCCCCCTCGGGAGAGACCCAGTACTTC.

This chain uses TRBV30 with TRBJ2-1; a weak D match, TRBD2 (7 bases). In germline, CDR1 is GTSNPN, CDR2 SVGIG (reference sequence). Trimming left V 4 bases short and J 8 bases short, with 15 bases between. The CDR3 extends over 13 amino acids. The CDR3 bases are TGTGCCTGGACTAGGGGCGGGGGCGATGAGCAGTTCTTC. This sequence encodes CAWTRGGGDEQFF.

As for this clonotype: A much larger clone lies a single base off, so this may be a read error. The chain is built from TRBV12-5 and TRBJ2-7, with 10 bases that match TRBD1. Unmatched junction bases numbered 9, after V lost 10 bases and J lost 0 bases. The CDR3 length is 15 residues. Germline-derived CDR1 and CDR2 are LGHNT and FRNRAP. For the CDR3, the DNA is TGTGCTAATGGGCTCGGACAGGGGGACTCCTACGAGCAGTACTTC. Translation: CANGLGQGDSYEQYF.

Notes on this clonotype: Germline and junction disagree at one end, which may indicate a read error. CDR3 nucleotide sequence: TGTGCCAGCAGTTCCCAAGGGGCCCTGAACACTGAAGCCTTCTTT. Translating gives CASSSQGALNTEAFF. The J gene is TRBJ1-1, the V gene TRBV12-3 or TRBV12-4; tentatively, D is TRBD1 (5 bases). The length of the CDR3 is 15 residues.

This clonotype came up a few times. The chain links TRBV27 to TRBJ2-5, with D tentatively TRBD2 (6 bases). CDR3 length equals 13 residues. V lost 5 bases to trimming and J lost 5 bases, with 12 bases between them. From germline, CDR1 is MNHEY and CDR2 SMNVEV (reference sequence). The CDR3, as DNA: TGTGCCAGCAGTCCGCGGGGACGGGAGACCCAGTACTTC. Protein: CASSPRGRETQYF.

This clonotype was picked up many times. The J gene is TRBJ2-7, the V gene TRBV6-5; no clear D. The germline CDR1 and CDR2 sequences are MNHEY and SVGAGI. V gave up 9 bases and J gave up 0 bases, with 9 bases separating them. The CDR3 is 12 residues long. The CDR3 DNA sequence: TGTGCCAGTTCCGGATACTCCTACGAGCAGTACTTC. This encodes CASSGYSYEQYF.

This clonotype was found a few times. The chain recombines TRBV7-2 with TRBJ2-2; tentatively, D is TRBD1 (6 bases). Between the trimmed V and J ends, which lost 5 bases and 5 bases, there was a span of 21 bases. The CDR3 is 17 amino acids. Germline V CDR1 and CDR2: SGHTA, FQGNSA. This CDR3 is CASSPPVGWGPTGELFF. CDR3 DNA: TGTGCCAGCAGCCCACCGGTAGGGTGGGGGCCGACCGGGGAGCTGTTTTTT.

This clonotype was observed a handful of times. This rearrangement joins TRBV7-2 to TRBJ2-1; D unclear. Germline lookup yields CDR1 SGHTA and CDR2 FQGNSA. The V and J ends lost 2 bases and 8 bases respectively, with 16 bases between them. The CDR3 is 15 residues long. CDR3 DNA sequence: TGTGCCAGCAGCTTACAGATAGTAGTCGTGGATGAGCAGTTCTTC. As protein: CASSLQIVVVDEQFF. The full variable domain, rest sourced from reference TRBV7-2 and TRBJ2-1, is GAGVSQSPSNKVTEKGKDVELRCDPISGHTALYWYRQSLGQGLEFLIYFQGNSAPDKSGLPSDRFSAERTGGSVSTLTIQRTQQEDSAVYLCASSLQIVVVDEQFFGPGTRLTVL.